This entry lists 29 T cell receptor beta chains sequenced from one sample in a study of T cell changes during pregnancy in multiple sclerosis. Measured with immunoSEQ multiplex PCR; TCRdb has only the in-frame clones, and not every one. The sample holds about 46,000 clones, around 93% seen once. Sample: CD8+ T cells from peripheral blood mononuclear cells, taken after pregnancy. The source is a female donor with multiple sclerosis, enrolled in a pregnancy study.

The count of this clone is one. The chain couples TRBV7-9 to TRBJ2-3; weak D call: TRBD2 (5 bases). Trimming cost V 5 bases and J 4 bases, with 19 bases left between them. CDR3 size: 16 residues. Germline values: CDR1 SEHNR, CDR2 FQNEAQ (reference sequence). CDR3 bases: TGTGCCAGCAGCCAGAGGGCGAACCCCTCGCCAGATACGCAGTATTTT. This gives the protein CASSQRANPSPDTQYF.

The CDR3 here is CASSSSGGPYNEQFF. Here the CDR3 DNA reads TGTGCCAGCAGCTCCAGCGGGGGGCCCTACAATGAGCAGTTCTTC. V usage is TRBV7-2 and J usage is TRBJ2-1; 9 positions agree with TRBD2. CDR3 size: 15 residues. Looked up from germline, CDR1 is SGHTA and CDR2 is FQGNSA. V shed 4 bases and J 2 bases; nucleotides not matched to a gene: 3.

In DNA form, the CDR3 reads TGTGCCAGCAGCACCCGGGACAGTTCAGCGGGAGAGGGTGAGCAGTTCTTC. This sequence encodes CASSTRDSSAGEGEQFF. This sequence joins TRBV5-4 and TRBJ2-1, with D perhaps TRBD2 (8 bases). V was trimmed by 4 bases and J by 9 bases, leaving 26 bases between them. The CDR3 is made up of 17 amino acids. In germline, CDR1 is SGHNT, CDR2 YYREEE (reference sequence).

The J gene is TRBJ2-1, the V gene TRBV7-9; 13 bases map to TRBD2. The V gene end was trimmed by 5 bases and the J gene end by 7 bases; junction bases not matched to a gene: 5. The germline V gene has CDR1 SEHNR and CDR2 FQNEAQ (reference sequence). The length of the CDR3 is 15 residues. CDR3 loop: CASSTGLAGNNEQFF. In DNA form, the CDR3 reads TGTGCCAGCAGCACGGGACTAGCGGGAAATAATGAGCAGTTCTTC.

The chain links TRBV7-2 to TRBJ2-7, with TRBD2 as a possible D gene (7 bases). Germline assignment: CDR1 SGHTA and CDR2 FQGNSA. This CDR3 is 12 amino acids long. Deletions cut 5 bases from V and 6 bases from J, with 11 bases between. CDR3 loop: CASSRGAREQYF. In DNA, the CDR3 is TGTGCCAGCAGCCGGGGGGCCCGCGAGCAGTACTTC.

By sample share, this clone is medium-sized (0.01 to 0.1%). This chain connects TRBV6-5 to TRBJ2-7; D may be TRBD1 (6 bases). The CDR3 runs 14 residues. With 8 bases removed from V and 3 bases from J, the gap between germline ends came to 17 bases. Germline V gives CDR1 MNHEY, CDR2 SVGAGI. The DNA for the CDR3 is TGTGCCAGCGGACCGGACAGTTTAAGCTACGAGCAGTACTTC. This encodes CASGPDSLSYEQYF.

The chain is built from TRBV7-2 and TRBJ2-2, with D perhaps TRBD2 (6 bases). Between the trimmed V and J ends, which lost 11 bases and 2 bases, there was a span of 18 bases. The CDR3 spans 15 residues. CDR1 and CDR2 from the germline V gene are SGHTA and FQGNSA. CDR3 in amino acids: CACPDRERNTGELFF. The CDR3 nucleotides are TGTGCCTGCCCTGACCGGGAGAGAAACACCGGGGAGCTGTTTTTT.

J is TRBJ1-2 and V is TRBV4-1; maybe TRBD1 (6 bases). The germline V gene has CDR1 MGHRA and CDR2 YSYEKL. V was shortened by 3 bases and J by 3 bases, with 8 bases between the two germline ends. CDR3 length: 13 amino acids. The CDR3 coding sequence is TGCGCCAGCAGCCACACAGGGTACTATGGCTACACCTTC. It is translated as CASSHTGYYGYTF.

This chain joins TRBV5-4 and TRBJ2-7; 8 bases map to TRBD1. Germline CDR1 reads SGHNT; CDR2 reads YYREEE (reference sequence). V gave up 4 bases and J gave up 7 bases; unmatched junction bases: 10. The CDR3 consists of 14 residues. The CDR3 DNA reads TGTGCCAGCAGCCGACGGACAGGGAAGGTTGAGCAGTACTTC. Translation: CASSRRTGKVEQYF.

The V call is TRBV6-5, the J call TRBJ2-1; 10 bases align to TRBD2. CDR3 length: 16 residues. V shed 2 bases, J shed 5 bases, and the junction held 6 bases outside the gene matches. The germline V gene has CDR1 MNHEY and CDR2 SVGAGI. The CDR3 is CASSYNLAGANNEQFF. The CDR3 DNA reads TGTGCCAGCAGTTACAATCTAGCGGGAGCTAACAATGAGCAGTTCTTC.

The CDR3 here is CAIRRRGDGYGYTF. DNA of the CDR3: TGTGCCATTCGCCGACGGGGGGACGGCTATGGCTACACCTTC. The chain is built from TRBV28 and TRBJ1-2; possibly TRBD1 for D (5 bases). This CDR3 has 14 residues. V was shortened by 10 bases and J by 4 bases, with 19 bases between the two germline ends. Germline CDR1 reads MDHEN; CDR2 reads SYDVKM.

V usage is TRBV11-2 and J usage is TRBJ1-5; the D gene is possibly TRBD1 (6 bases). The germline CDR1 and CDR2 sequences are SGHAT and FQNNGV. Trimming cost V 4 bases and J 0 bases, with 19 bases left between them. The CDR3 is made up of 18 amino acids. In DNA form, the CDR3 reads TGTGCCAGCAGCTCCCAGGACAAAGGGGGGGTTAGCAATCAGCCCCAGCATTTT. The encoded protein is CASSSQDKGGVSNQPQHF.

The CDR3 region is CASSWTDRGSAGYTF. DNA of the CDR3: TGTGCCAGCAGCTGGACCGACAGGGGTTCTGCGGGCTACACCTTC. The rearrangement joins TRBV7-2 to TRBJ1-2, with 8 bases that match TRBD1. The CDR3 consists of 15 residues. After removal of 4 bases from V and 8 bases from J, the junction contained 12 bases not matched to a gene. From germline, CDR1 is SGHTA and CDR2 FQGNSA.

The chain carries TRBV7-6 and TRBJ2-3, with D perhaps TRBD1 (5 bases). This CDR3 is built from 13 residues. V gave up 4 bases and J gave up 0 bases, with 5 bases separating them. From germline, CDR1 is SGHVS and CDR2 FNYEAQ. Here the CDR3 DNA reads TGTGCCAGCAGCTCAGGGAGCACAGATACGCAGTATTTT. It codes for CASSSGSTDTQYF.

This clone was detected once. V gene TRBV7-9 combines with J gene TRBJ2-7, with unresolved D. The germline CDR1 and CDR2 sequences are SEHNR and FQNEAQ (reference sequence). V lost 4 bases and J lost 2, with 12 bases in between. CDR3 length equals 14 residues. CDR3 region: CASSSTLSAYEQYF. The CDR3 region has the DNA TGTGCCAGCAGCTCCACATTAAGCGCCTACGAGCAGTACTTC.

The chain has TRBV28 and TRBJ2-7, with TRBD2 matching 10 bases. From germline, CDR1 is MDHEN and CDR2 SYDVKM. Losses at the gene ends were 6 bases for V and 2 bases for J; bases not matched to a gene: 7. The CDR3 has 15 residues. This chain's CDR3 is CASSLGTSATYEQYF. In nucleotides, the CDR3 is TGTGCCAGCAGCCTCGGGACTAGCGCAACCTACGAGCAGTACTTC.

As concerns this clone: An end of the junction does not agree with germline; a read error may underlie this. The gene calls are TRBV2 and TRBJ1-5; D gene ambiguous. The CDR3 has 13 amino acids. Germline V gene sequence: CDR1 SNHLY, CDR2 FYNNEI. In DNA form, the CDR3 reads TGTGCCAGCAGCGAAGAGGTCCAGGAGCCCCAGCATTTT. Translated, it gives CASSEEVQEPQHF.

The chain combines TRBV7-9 with TRBJ2-7; 7 positions match TRBD1. This CDR3 is built from 14 residues. Germline CDR1 and CDR2: SEHNR and FQNEAQ (reference sequence). The V and J ends lost 5 bases and 4 bases, in that order; junction bases with no gene match: 8. The CDR3 here is CASSPRTGIYEQYF. The DNA for the CDR3 is TGTGCCAGCAGCCCCCGGACAGGTATTTACGAGCAGTACTTC.

The chain carries TRBV4-2 and TRBJ1-3; D is unresolved. CDR3 length: 17 residues. V lost 1 base to trimming and J lost 2 bases, with 15 bases between them. Germline CDR1 LGHNA, CDR2 YNFKEQ. CDR3 protein: CASSQVSPDGTGNTIYF. CDR3 sequence (DNA): TGTGCCAGCAGCCAAGTCTCCCCCGATGGCACTGGAAACACCATATATTTT.

This chain connects TRBV13 to TRBJ2-3; 8 bases fit TRBD2. The V segment lost 5 bases and the J segment 2 bases; nucleotides outside the gene matches: 9. Germline CDR1 and CDR2: PRHDT and FYEKMQ (reference sequence). The CDR3 is 16 amino acids. CDR3 sequence (DNA): TGTGCCAGCAGCACCGAGAGCGGGAGCTTCACAGATACGCAGTATTTT. Amino acid sequence: CASSTESGSFTDTQYF.

The J gene is TRBJ1-4, the V gene TRBV4-2; D gene uncertain. V shed 5 bases and J shed 8 bases, with 6 bases lying between them. The CDR3 runs 11 residues. CDR1 LGHNA and CDR2 YNFKEQ come from the germline V gene. The CDR3 coding sequence is TGTGCCAGCAGCTTCAAAGAAAAACTGTTTTTT. Translating it yields CASSFKEKLFF.

The count of this clone is one. This chain connects TRBV19 to TRBJ2-4, with 8 bases lining up with TRBD2. Germline assignment: CDR1 LNHDA and CDR2 SQIVND (reference sequence). This CDR3 has 13 amino acids. Unmatched junction bases numbered 8, after V lost 8 bases and J lost 8 bases. For the CDR3, the DNA is TGTGCCAGTGCACTCCGGCGGGGGGACATTCAGTACTTC. It translates to CASALRRGDIQYF.

The sample holds a few counts of this clone. CDR3 amino acids: CASSMGLNTEAFF. In DNA, the CDR3 is TGTGCCAGTAGTATGGGGCTCAACACTGAAGCTTTCTTT. The rearrangement links TRBV19 to TRBJ1-1, with D possibly TRBD1 on 5 matching bases. V lost 3 bases, J lost 2 bases, and 7 bases lay in between. The CDR3 covers 13 residues. Germline V gene data show CDR1 as LNHDA and CDR2 as SQIVND (reference sequence).

V is TRBV6-5 and J is TRBJ1-1, with TRBD1 identical over 11 bases. CDR1 is MNHEY and CDR2 is SVGAGI in the germline V gene. The V and J ends lost 6 bases and 8 bases, in that order; junction bases with no gene match: 8. The CDR3 extends over 14 amino acids. The CDR3 bases are TGTGCCAGCAGGGCGGACAGGGGGCAAACGGAAGCTTTCTTT. This encodes CASRADRGQTEAFF.

V usage is TRBV7-3 and J usage is TRBJ2-3, with a tentative D call TRBD1 (6 bases). Trimming took 5 bases from V and 13 from J, leaving 19 bases between them. The V gene's germline CDR1 is SGHTA and CDR2 FQGTGA. The CDR3 sequence is 13 residues long. The CDR3 loop reads CASSLLTDRIKYF. CDR3 nucleotides: TGTGCCAGCAGCCTTTTAACGGACAGAATTAAGTATTTT.

This chain joins TRBV4-1 and TRBJ2-1, with TRBD2 identical over 16 bases. With V trimmed by 4 bases and J by 8 bases, 2 bases remained unmatched. The CDR3 has 15 residues. Germline values: CDR1 MGHRA, CDR2 YSYEKL. The CDR3 DNA follows: TGCGCCAGCAGCCCGGGGACTAGCGGGGGGGATGAGCAGTTCTTC. Amino acid sequence: CASSPGTSGGDEQFF.

The chain links TRBV7-6 to TRBJ2-7; TRBD1 matches 9 bases. Germline assignment: CDR1 SGHVS and CDR2 FNYEAQ. V gave up 5 bases and J gave up 5 bases; unmatched junction bases: 7. This CDR3 contains 14 residues. CDR3 in DNA: TGTGCCAGCAGCGCGGGGACAGGGTCGGACGAGCAGTACTTC. Amino acids: CASSAGTGSDEQYF.

J is TRBJ1-2 and V is TRBV4-1, with D unclear. V gave up 1 base and J gave up 1 base, with 7 bases separating them. Germline loops: CDR1 MGHRA, CDR2 YSYEKL. The CDR3 extends over 14 amino acids. The CDR3 DNA is TGCGCCAGCAGCCAAGGGGAGCTTAACTATGGCTACACCTTC. Encoded protein: CASSQGELNYGYTF.

The chain recombines TRBV6-6 with TRBJ1-1; D unclear. This CDR3 region has 13 residues. V lost 3 bases and J 1 base, leaving 6 bases between the germline ends. CDR1 and CDR2 from the germline V gene are MNHNY and SVGAGI (reference sequence). Here the CDR3 reads CASSYPRNTEAFF. The CDR3 DNA sequence: TGTGCCAGCAGTTATCCGCGGAACACTGAAGCTTTCTTT.